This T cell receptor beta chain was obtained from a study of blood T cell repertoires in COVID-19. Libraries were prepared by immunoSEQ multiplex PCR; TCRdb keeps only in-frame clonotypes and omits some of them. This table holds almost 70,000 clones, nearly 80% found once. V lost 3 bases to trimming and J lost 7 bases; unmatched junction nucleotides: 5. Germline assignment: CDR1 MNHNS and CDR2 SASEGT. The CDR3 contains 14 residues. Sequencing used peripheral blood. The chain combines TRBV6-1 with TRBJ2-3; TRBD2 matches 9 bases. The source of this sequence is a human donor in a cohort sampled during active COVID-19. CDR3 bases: TGTGCCAGCAGTGACGGGACTAGCCTATATACGCAGTATTTT. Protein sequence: CASSDGTSLYTQYF.